This T cell receptor (beta chain) was sequenced during a study of blood T cell repertoires in COVID-19. Study as a whole: The analysed material was cDNA or gDNA that came from T cells, B-cell-depleted T cells, or PBMCs.

Original analysis: The assay estimated nucleated cells by amplifying reference gene primers. The method was immunoSEQ multiplex PCR; TCRdb's version includes in-frame clones alone and lacks a portion of them. That table is the source of V, J and clone size, and D and trimming were worked out from the DNA. The sample has 250,000 to 300,000 clones, about 86% seen once. Germline V gene sequence: CDR1 LGHDT, CDR2 YNNKEL (reference sequence). This CDR3 has 18 amino acids. V was cut by 4 bases and J by 1 base, with 20 bases left in between. V and J are TRBV3-1 (or the pseudogene TRBV3-2) and TRBJ2-1; no clear D. This sequence was found in a young man with acute COVID-19. Sequencing was done on a sample of PBMCs or T cells enriched from blood (not recorded which). The CDR3 DNA follows: TGTGCCAGCAGCCGAGTTGGGCGCAACGTTTTATCCTACAATGAGCAGTTCTTC. Protein: CASSRVGRNVLSYNEQFF.